This TCR beta chain was sequenced in a study of graft-versus-host responses after intestinal transplantation. Study details: Isolated intestinal, liver-intestinal, or multivisceral transplants were what recipients had.

With respect to this clone: Its target is unknown.

Only in-frame clones appear in the TCRdb table, and some are missing; sequencing was by immunoSEQ multiplex PCR. The table records 85,000 to 90,000 clones, under 90% of them present only once. Findings of the study overall: Association was observed between peak circulating GvH clone levels and early post-transplant HvG declines. Patients with graft-donor T cell macrochimerism had high graft-versus-host to host-versus-graft clonal ratios in allografts. Recipient-marrow GvH clones were detected, some having first appeared in ileum or blood.

CDR3 length: 13 amino acids. CDR1 MNHEY and CDR2 SVGAGI come from the germline V gene. Trimming took 1 base from V and 8 from J, leaving 11 bases between them. The sample consisted of unstimulated CD4+ T cells sorted from spleen or lymph node cells, taken before intestinal transplant. The clonotype was recovered from a human donor who received an intestinal transplant. The chain recombines TRBV6-5 with TRBJ1-1; no definite D call. This CDR3 reads CASSYWVQAEAFF. As DNA, the CDR3 is TGTGCCAGCAGTTACTGGGTGCAGGCCGAAGCTTTCTTT.